This T cell receptor beta chain was identified in a study of beta chain features in type 1 diabetes. CDR3 length: 14 residues. Looked up from germline, CDR1 is LNHDA and CDR2 is SQIVND (reference sequence). Trimming cost V 4 bases and J 8 bases, with 14 bases left between them. Expressed TCRB transcripts were sequenced, since all the RNA that had been isolated was reverse transcribed. Profiling relied on immunoSEQ multiplex PCR, and the TCRdb table lists in-frame clones only, not all of them. In the table there are around 340,000 clones, around 9% of which are singletons. Study conclusions and caveats: A moderate, significant TCRB CDR3 shortening appeared in type 1 diabetes across four CD4+ subsets.

Turning to this clone: The antigen is unknown.

Sort purity for all populations was recorded as exceeding 98%. Sequencing input: central memory CD4+ T cells from blood. The TCR comes from a man aged 25 to 40 with type 1 diabetes. The gene calls are TRBV19 and TRBJ1-4; the D gene is possibly TRBD1 (5 bases). CDR3 residues: CASSTRQFSEKLFF. The CDR3 DNA sequence: TGTGCCAGTAGTACCCGACAGTTCTCGGAAAAACTGTTTTTT.